The 7 T cell receptor beta chains reported below all come from one sample, sequenced in a study of tumor and adjacent non-tumor tissue in lung cancer. A modified ARM-PCR protocol with three rounds of nested PCR amplified TCRbeta. TCRdb used MiXCR to reprocess the multiplex PCR reads, holding one entry per CDR3 protein. The sample holds under 150,000 distinct CDR3 sequences, approximately 64% seen once. No cell sorting was done before RNA was extracted from the tissue. The sample consisted of lung tumor tissue. The receptors stem from a man aged 55 to 70 with small cell lung cancer.

Details on this clonotype: An end of the junction does not agree with germline; a read error may underlie this. The V and J genes are TRBV11-2 and TRBJ1-5, with D possibly TRBD1 on 5 matching bases. Germline loops: CDR1 SGHAT, CDR2 FQNNGV. This CDR3 contains 15 residues. The CDR3: CASSQGTGSDQPQHF. The CDR3 DNA is TGTGCCAGTAGCCAGGGTACCGGTAGCGATCAGCCCCAGCATTTT.

This clonotype has just a few counts. This may stem from a read error, because a much larger clone lies one nucleotide away. The chain carries TRBV11-3 and TRBJ2-1; the D call may be TRBD1 or TRBD2 (6 bases each). This CDR3 has 13 residues. The V end lost 7 bases, the J end lost 5 bases, and 12 bases lay between the germline ends. Germline lookup yields CDR1 SGHNT and CDR2 YENEEA. The CDR3 sequence: CASTPGAHNEQFF. CDR3 nucleotides: TGTGCCAGCACCCCGGGGGCACACAATGAGCAGTTCTTC.

Concerning this clonotype: One base away lies a much larger clone, so this may be a sequencing read error. The V gene is TRBV5-1, the J gene TRBJ2-1; a weak D match, TRBD2 (5 bases). Trimming took 0 bases from V and 3 from J, leaving 13 bases between them. Per germline, CDR1 SGHRS and CDR2 YFSETQ. This CDR3 has 16 residues. This CDR3 reads CASSLGVSVNYNEQFF. In DNA form, the CDR3 reads TGCGCCAGCAGCTTGGGGGTTAGCGTAAACTACAATGAGCAGTTCTTC.

Remarks on this clonotype: A read error may account for a junction end that differs from germline. The genes are TRBV5-1 and TRBJ1-4; a possible D gene is TRBD1 (5 bases). Germline CDR1 and CDR2: SGHRS and YFSETQ. CDR3 length: 16 amino acids. CDR3 bases: TGCGCCAGCAGCGCTGATGAGGGGCCTGGACGTGAAAAGCTGTTTTTT. Protein sequence: CASSADEGPGREKLFF.

The CDR3 bases are TGCAGCGTTGAAACGGAGCGGATGACTGCGGAGCTGTTTTTT. Protein: CSVETERMTAELFF. This chain joins TRBV29-1 and TRBJ2-2, with D possibly matching TRBD2 (5 bases). The V end was cut by 2 bases, the J end by 10 bases, with 17 bases between. This CDR3 spans 14 amino acids. Germline V gives CDR1 SQVTM, CDR2 ANQGSEA.

Comments on this clonotype: An end of the junction does not agree with germline; a read error may underlie this. The chain combines TRBV20-1 with TRBJ2-7, with TRBD2 matching 7 bases. Germline V gives CDR1 DFQATT, CDR2 SNEGSKA (reference sequence). This CDR3 spans 15 amino acids. The CDR3 spells CSARDPGGSSYERYF. CDR3 sequence (DNA): TGCAGTGCTAGAGATCCGGGCGGGAGCTCCTACGAGCGGTACTTC.

Details on this clonotype: A much larger clonotype is one base distant, so this may be a read error. The chain has TRBV6-1 and TRBJ1-6, with D possibly being TRBD1 (6 bases). Trimming left V 3 bases short and J 5 bases short, with 11 bases between. This CDR3 has 15 amino acids. Germline values: CDR1 MNHNS, CDR2 SASEGT. CDR3 nucleotides: TGTGCCAGCAGTGACAGGGGTGACAATAATTCACCCCTCCACTTT. Protein sequence: CASSDRGDNNSPLHF.